This T cell receptor beta chain is from a study of early T cells in non-severe SARS-CoV-2 infection (dated by TCRdb to the early 2020s). Background on the whole study: Bulk RNA from unsorted whole blood was used for TCR sequencing, so alpha and beta chains could not be paired. Study-wide findings and limitations: VDJdb matching was skewed toward anti-spike CD8 responses and likely underestimated virus-specific expansions, missing private and CD4 specificities.

A case-control design nested within a healthcare worker cohort in London, UK, was used, with weekly nasopharyngeal swab PCR tests and blood sampling performed. Healthcare workers were recruited between 23 and 31 March 2020, during the week of the UK lockdown, and were followed weekly for up to roughly 15 weeks. CDR1 and CDR2 are read off the germline V gene as ENHRY and SYGVKD. V is cut by 3 bases and J by 1 base, and the space between the germline ends is 13 bases. The cysteine opens and the phenylalanine closes a CDR3 of 15 amino acids. The retained sequence is limited to the CDR3, 45 bases, with the frame set at the first base. The library was generated by 5' RACE. The data were produced on a NextSeq 500. Unique molecular identifiers were attached to individual cDNA molecules in the TCR library protocol so that sequencing error and PCR bias could be corrected. Sequencing covered both TCR alpha and beta chains, and within each sample the abundances of alpha and beta sequences were tightly co-correlated. Processing in the source paper ran as follows. V gene, J gene and CDR3 annotation of TCR sequences was performed with Decombinator V4. TCRs were defined as expanded if a significant change between any two time points was detected under a Poisson model with p below 0.0001. TCR abundances were normalised to the total number of TCRs sequenced per sample and were expressed as counts per million. MAIT TCRs were defined by TRAV1-2 paired with TRAJ12, TRAJ20 or TRAJ33, and iNKT TCRs by TRAV10 paired with TRAJ18. VDJdb, accessed on 1 November 2021, was searched for TCRs annotated for CMV, EBV and SARS-CoV-2, and TCRs annotated for more than one antigen were excluded. TCRdb applied fastp at Q25 and MiXCR to the public reads, then kept only in-frame beta chains. One record per CDR3 amino acid sequence lists the most common genes and DNA. The V and J calls were determined by TCRdb, not by the authors. This sample gives roughly 80,000 distinct CDR3 sequences in total; about 11% of them show up just once. Clones ranked in the top ten supply around 12% of the sample.

A few counts support this clonotype. Its antigen has not been determined. No clone much larger than this one lies a single base away; base qualities are absent. The sequence derives from an adult who was a healthcare worker with PCR-confirmed SARS-CoV-2 infection or an uninfected control (not recorded which). The rearranged chain carries TRBV10-3 and TRBJ2-7; TRBD1 is a possible D gene, resting on 6 matching bases. This sample comprised whole blood, obtained at baseline. The DNA sequence is given as TGTGCCATCAGTGATTTGGGGACAAAATCCTACGAGCAGTACTTC. Its protein is CAISDLGTKSYEQYF.